A single T cell receptor (beta chain) is shown here with its context. The antigen remains undetermined. The record originates from a study of cytotoxic CD8 clonotypes in ibrutinib-treated CLL. Study at large: Patients: 11 to 12 relapsed/refractory, approximately 14 treatment-naive, 17 to 18 IGHV unmutated. Complete response was seen in 2 patients and partial in approximately 25; some 12 progressed and 14 stayed remitted after a median 68 months. General observations from the study: At baseline, clonality was higher than in age-matched healthy donors and correlated with CD8+ counts. The study found public clonotypes uncommon, contracting or stable on treatment.

The CDR3 spans 13 residues. V gave up 1 base and J gave up 6 bases, with 8 bases separating them. Germline assignment: CDR1 SGHNT and CDR2 YYREEE (reference sequence). Libraries were prepared by immunoSEQ multiplex PCR; TCRdb keeps only in-frame clonotypes and omits some of them. The sample shows under 300,000 clones, approximately 76% of them seen only once. The chain uses TRBV5-4 and TRBJ2-1; D possibly corresponds to TRBD1 (5 bases). The TCR sequence derives from a human donor with chronic lymphocytic leukemia. The starting material was PBMCs, obtained at disease progression, from a patient treated with ibrutinib. CDR3 sequence: CASSLFRANEQFF. As DNA, the CDR3 is TGTGCCAGCAGCTTGTTCAGGGCCAATGAGCAGTTCTTC.